The clone carrying this TCR beta chain turned up a few times. The antigen remains unidentified. Trimming at V came to 4 bases and at J to 6 bases, leaving 5 bases not matched to a gene. CDR1 is MGHDK, CDR2 SYGVNS, per germline. The CDR3 spans 13 residues. This sample is drawn from a study of post-analysis software for immune sequencing data. Study background: Patients had relapsing-remitting, secondary progressive or progressive-relapsing multiple sclerosis; some lacked subtype.

Study results and limitations: Controls had significantly higher normalized Chao1 diversity than multiple sclerosis patients. Compared with controls, patients had more of 4 to 6 TRBV segments, including TRBV5-6, TRBV5-1 and TRBV20-1.

Included in the TCR beta cDNA libraries were unique molecular identifiers. Between about 0.9 and 11 million T cells gave rise to 450,000 to 650,000 cDNA molecules. TCRdb processed the PCR reads anew with MiXCR; each CDR3 protein has one entry. Of 740,000 or so distinct CDR3 sequences in the sample, about 53% are singletons; the top ten hold under 6%. The sample consisted of blood. The TCR sequence derives from a girl under 18 with multiple sclerosis. This chain connects TRBV25-1 to TRBJ2-7; TRBD2 matches 8 bases. For the CDR3, the DNA is TGTGCCAGCAGTGCCGGGAGGGCCCCCGAGCAGTACTTC. It specifies CASSAGRAPEQYF.